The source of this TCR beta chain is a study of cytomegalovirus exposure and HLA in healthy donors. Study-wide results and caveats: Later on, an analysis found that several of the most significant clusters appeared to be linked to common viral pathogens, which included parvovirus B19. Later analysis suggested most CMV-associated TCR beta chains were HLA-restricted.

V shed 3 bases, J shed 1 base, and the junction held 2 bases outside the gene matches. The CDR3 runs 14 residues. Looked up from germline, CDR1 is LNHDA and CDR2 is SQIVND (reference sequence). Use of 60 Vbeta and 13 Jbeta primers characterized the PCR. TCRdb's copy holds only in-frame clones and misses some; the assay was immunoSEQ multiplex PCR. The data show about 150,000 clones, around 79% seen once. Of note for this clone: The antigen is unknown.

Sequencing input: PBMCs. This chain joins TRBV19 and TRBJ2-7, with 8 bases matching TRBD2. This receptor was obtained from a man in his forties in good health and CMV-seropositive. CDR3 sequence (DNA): TGTGCCAGTAGTATCACTAGCGGATCCTACGAGCAGTACTTC. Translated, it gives CASSITSGSYEQYF.